The entry below gives a single TCR beta chain sequence along with its context. The target antigen is unknown. A clone one base away is much larger, so this may be a read error. The data derive from a study of blood T cells in healthy people across ages. Using a J-beta primer mix together with a sample-barcoded 5' primer, a second PCR was run for about 6 to 11 cycles. A template-switch adaptor containing 12 random nucleotides labeled each cDNA molecule. One entry per CDR3 protein results from TCRdb running MiXCR on the 5' RACE reads. The sample shows 1.8 million or so distinct CDR3 sequences, 35% to 50% of them seen only once. It was ten milliliters of peripheral blood that were drawn from each donor. Study-wide results and caveats: Diversity estimated from one million T cells was considered an underestimate. TCR beta diversity, measured per million T cells, fell in a roughly linear way with age.

V lost 8 bases and J 0 bases, leaving 6 bases between the germline ends. This CDR3 is 12 amino acids long. The sequenced sample consisted of blood. This chain links TRBV12-3 or TRBV12-4 with TRBJ2-3, with D unclear. This sequence originates from a human donor in good health. CDR3: CASGRSTDTQYF. The CDR3 DNA is TGTGCCAGCGGACGGAGCACAGATACGCAGTATTTT.